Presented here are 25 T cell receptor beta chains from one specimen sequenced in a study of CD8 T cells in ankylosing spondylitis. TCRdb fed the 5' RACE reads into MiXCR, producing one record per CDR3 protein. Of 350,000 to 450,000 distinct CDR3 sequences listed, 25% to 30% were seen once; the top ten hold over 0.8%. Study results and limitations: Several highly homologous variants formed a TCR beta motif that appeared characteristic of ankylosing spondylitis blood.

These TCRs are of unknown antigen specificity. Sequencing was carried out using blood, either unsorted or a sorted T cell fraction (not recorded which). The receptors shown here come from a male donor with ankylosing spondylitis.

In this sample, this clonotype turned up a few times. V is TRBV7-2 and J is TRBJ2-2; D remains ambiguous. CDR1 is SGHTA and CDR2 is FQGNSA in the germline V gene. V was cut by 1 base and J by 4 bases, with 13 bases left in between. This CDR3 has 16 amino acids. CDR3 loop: CASSLEWGRGTGELFF. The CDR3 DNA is TGTGCCAGCAGCTTAGAGTGGGGTCGCGGCACCGGGGAGCTGTTTTTT.

The CDR3 coding sequence is TGCAGTGCTAGAGTAGGAAACACCATATATTTT. This encodes CSARVGNTIYF. The chain links TRBV20-1 to TRBJ1-3, with D unclear. This CDR3 comprises 11 residues. CDR1 is DFQATT and CDR2 is SNEGSKA in the germline V gene (reference sequence). V was shortened by 1 base and J by 4 bases, with 2 bases between the two germline ends.

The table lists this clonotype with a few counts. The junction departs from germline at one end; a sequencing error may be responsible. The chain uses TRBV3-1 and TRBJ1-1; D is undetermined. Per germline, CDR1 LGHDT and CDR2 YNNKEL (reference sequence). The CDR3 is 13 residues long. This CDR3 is CASSPRMKTEAFF. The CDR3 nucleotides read TGTGCCAGCAGCCCCCGGATGAAAACTGAAGCTTTCTTT.

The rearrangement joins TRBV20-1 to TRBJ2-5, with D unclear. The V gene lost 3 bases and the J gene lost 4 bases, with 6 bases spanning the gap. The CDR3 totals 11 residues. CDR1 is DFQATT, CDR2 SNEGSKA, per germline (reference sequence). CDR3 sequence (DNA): TGCAGTGCTAGGGCGACAGAGACCCAGTACTTC. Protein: CSARATETQYF.

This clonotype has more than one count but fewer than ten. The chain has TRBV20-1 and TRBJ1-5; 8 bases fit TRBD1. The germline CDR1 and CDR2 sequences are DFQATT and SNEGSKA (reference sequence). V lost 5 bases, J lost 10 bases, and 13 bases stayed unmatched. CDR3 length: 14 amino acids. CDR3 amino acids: CSAHNTGGTKPQHF. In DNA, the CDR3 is TGCAGTGCTCACAACACAGGGGGGACCAAACCCCAGCATTTT.

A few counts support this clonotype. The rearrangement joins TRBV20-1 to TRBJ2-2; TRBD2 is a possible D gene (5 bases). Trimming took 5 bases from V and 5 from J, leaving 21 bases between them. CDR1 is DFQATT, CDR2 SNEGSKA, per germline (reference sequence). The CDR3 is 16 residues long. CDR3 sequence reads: CSARTGLGARTGELFF. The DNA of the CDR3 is TGCAGTGCTCGGACCGGTCTGGGAGCGAGGACCGGGGAGCTGTTTTTT.

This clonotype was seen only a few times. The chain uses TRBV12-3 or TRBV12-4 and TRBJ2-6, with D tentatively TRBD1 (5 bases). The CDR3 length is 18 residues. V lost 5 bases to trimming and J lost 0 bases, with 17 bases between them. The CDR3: CASSPREGAVSGANVLTF. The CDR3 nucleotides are TGTGCCAGCAGTCCCAGGGAAGGGGCGGTCTCTGGGGCCAACGTCCTGACTTTC.

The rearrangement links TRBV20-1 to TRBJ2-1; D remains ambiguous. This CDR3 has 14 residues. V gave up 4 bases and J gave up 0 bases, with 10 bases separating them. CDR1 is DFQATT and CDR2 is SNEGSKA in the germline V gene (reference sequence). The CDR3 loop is CSANPVLSYNEQFF. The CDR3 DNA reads TGCAGTGCTAACCCCGTCCTCTCCTACAATGAGCAGTTCTTC.

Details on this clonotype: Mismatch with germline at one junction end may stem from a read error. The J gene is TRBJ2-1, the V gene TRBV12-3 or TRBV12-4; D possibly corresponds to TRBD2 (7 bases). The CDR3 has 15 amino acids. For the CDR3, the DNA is TGTGCCAGCAGATTAGGGGGGGCCGGGGTCCATGAGCAGTTCTTC. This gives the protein CASRLGGAGVHEQFF.

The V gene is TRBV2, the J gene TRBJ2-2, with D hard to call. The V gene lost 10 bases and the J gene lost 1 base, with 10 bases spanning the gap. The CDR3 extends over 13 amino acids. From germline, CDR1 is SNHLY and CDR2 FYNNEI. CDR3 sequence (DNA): TGTGCCACCACGGCAGGGAACACCGGGGAGCTGTTTTTT. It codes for CATTAGNTGELFF.

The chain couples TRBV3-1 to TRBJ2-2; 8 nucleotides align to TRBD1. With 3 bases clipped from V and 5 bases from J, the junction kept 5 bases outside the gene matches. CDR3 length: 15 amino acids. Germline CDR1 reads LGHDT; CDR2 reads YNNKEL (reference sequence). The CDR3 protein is CASSHGQGRTGELFF. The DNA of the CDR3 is TGTGCCAGCAGCCACGGACAGGGCAGGACCGGGGAGCTGTTTTTT.

Written as DNA, the CDR3 is TGCAGTGCTATTGGTGGAGGGCCAGATACGCAGTATTTT. The encoded protein is CSAIGGGPDTQYF. The V call is TRBV20-1, the J call TRBJ2-3; D might be TRBD2 (6 bases). The CDR3 covers 13 residues. V was cut by 4 bases and J by 4 bases, with 12 bases left in between. Germline values: CDR1 DFQATT, CDR2 SNEGSKA (reference sequence).

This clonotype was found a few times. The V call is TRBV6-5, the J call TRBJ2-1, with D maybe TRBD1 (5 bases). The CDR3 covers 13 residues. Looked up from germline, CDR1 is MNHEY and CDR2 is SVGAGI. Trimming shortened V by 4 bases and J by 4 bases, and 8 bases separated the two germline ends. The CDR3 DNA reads TGTGCCAGCAGTTGGGGCCAGTACAATGAGCAGTTCTTC. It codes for CASSWGQYNEQFF.

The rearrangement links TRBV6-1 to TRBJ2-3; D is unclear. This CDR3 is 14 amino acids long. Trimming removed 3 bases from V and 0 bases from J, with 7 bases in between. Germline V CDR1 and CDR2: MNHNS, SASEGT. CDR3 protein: CASSEGRSTDTQYF. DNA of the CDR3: TGTGCCAGCAGTGAGGGTAGGAGCACAGATACGCAGTATTTT.

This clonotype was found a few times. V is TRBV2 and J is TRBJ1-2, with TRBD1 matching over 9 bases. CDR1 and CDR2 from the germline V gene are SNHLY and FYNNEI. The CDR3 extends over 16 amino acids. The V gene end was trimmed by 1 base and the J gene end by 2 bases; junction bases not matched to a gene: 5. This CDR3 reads CASSEGRTGVNYGYTF. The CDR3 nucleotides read TGTGCCAGCAGTGAAGGAAGGACAGGGGTAAACTATGGCTACACCTTC.

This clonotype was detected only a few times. This chain's CDR3 is CASSLVASGSTDTQYF. Here the CDR3 DNA reads TGCGCCAGCAGCTTGGTTGCTAGCGGGAGCACAGATACGCAGTATTTT. The chain couples TRBV5-1 to TRBJ2-3; 8 bases agree with TRBD2. J was trimmed by 0 bases and V by 0 bases; bases with no gene match: 3. This CDR3 is built from 16 residues. Germline V gives CDR1 SGHRS, CDR2 YFSETQ.

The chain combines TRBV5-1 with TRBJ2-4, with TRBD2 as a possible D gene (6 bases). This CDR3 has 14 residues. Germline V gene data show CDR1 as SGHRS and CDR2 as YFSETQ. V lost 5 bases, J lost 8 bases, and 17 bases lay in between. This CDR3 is CASRPVTGRDIQYF. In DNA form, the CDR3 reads TGCGCCAGCAGGCCCGTCACCGGGAGAGACATTCAGTACTTC.

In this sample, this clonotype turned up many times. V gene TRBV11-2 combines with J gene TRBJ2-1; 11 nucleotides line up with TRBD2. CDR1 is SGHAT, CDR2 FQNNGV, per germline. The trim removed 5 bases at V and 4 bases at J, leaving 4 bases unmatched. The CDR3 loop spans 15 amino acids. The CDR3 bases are TGTGCCAGCAGCATGGGACTAGCGGATTACAATGAGCAGTTCTTC. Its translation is CASSMGLADYNEQFF.

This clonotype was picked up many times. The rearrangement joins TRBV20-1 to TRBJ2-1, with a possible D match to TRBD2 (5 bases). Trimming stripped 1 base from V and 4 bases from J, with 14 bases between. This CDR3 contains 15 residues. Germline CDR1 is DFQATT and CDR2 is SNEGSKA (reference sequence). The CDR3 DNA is TGCAGTGCTAGAGTCGTCGGGATAAAGTACAATGAGCAGTTCTTC. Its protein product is CSARVVGIKYNEQFF.

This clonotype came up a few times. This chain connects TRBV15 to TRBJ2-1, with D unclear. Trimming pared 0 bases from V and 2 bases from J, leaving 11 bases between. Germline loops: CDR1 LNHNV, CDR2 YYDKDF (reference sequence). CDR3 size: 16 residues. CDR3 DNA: TGTGCCACCAGCAGAGATCGTAGCCAAACCTACAATGAGCAGTTCTTC. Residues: CATSRDRSQTYNEQFF.

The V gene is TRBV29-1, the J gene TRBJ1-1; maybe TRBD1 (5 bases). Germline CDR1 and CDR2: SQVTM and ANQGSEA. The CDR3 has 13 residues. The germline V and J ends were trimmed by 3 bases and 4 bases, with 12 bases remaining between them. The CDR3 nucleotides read TGCAGCGTTGATAGGAGGAGGGGCACTGAAGCTTTCTTT. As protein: CSVDRRRGTEAFF.

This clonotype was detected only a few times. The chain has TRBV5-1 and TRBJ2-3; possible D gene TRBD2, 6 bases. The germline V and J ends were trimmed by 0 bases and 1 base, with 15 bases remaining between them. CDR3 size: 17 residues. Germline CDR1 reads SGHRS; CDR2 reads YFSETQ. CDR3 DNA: TGCGCCAGCAGCTTGGGACCCAGAGGGGAGGGCACAGATACGCAGTATTTT. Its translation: CASSLGPRGEGTDTQYF. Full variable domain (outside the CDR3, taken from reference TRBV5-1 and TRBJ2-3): KAGVTQTPRYLIKTRGQQVTLSCSPISGHRSVSWYQQTPGQGLQFLFEYFSETQRNKGNFPGRFSGRQFSNSRSEMNVSTLELGDSALYLCASSLGPRGEGTDTQYFGPGTRLTVL.

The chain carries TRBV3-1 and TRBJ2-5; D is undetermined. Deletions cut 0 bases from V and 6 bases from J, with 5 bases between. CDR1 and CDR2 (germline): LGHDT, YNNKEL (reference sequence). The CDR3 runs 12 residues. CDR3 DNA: TGTGCCAGCAGCCAAGAACGAAAGACCCAGTACTTC. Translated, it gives CASSQERKTQYF.

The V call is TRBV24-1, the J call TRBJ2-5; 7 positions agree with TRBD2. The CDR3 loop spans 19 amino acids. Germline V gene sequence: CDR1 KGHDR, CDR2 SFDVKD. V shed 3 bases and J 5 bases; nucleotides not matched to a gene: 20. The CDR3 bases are TGTGCCACCAGTGATGGGAAGACCCCGGGGAAGCGGGACTCTGAGACCCAGTACTTC. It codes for CATSDGKTPGKRDSETQYF.

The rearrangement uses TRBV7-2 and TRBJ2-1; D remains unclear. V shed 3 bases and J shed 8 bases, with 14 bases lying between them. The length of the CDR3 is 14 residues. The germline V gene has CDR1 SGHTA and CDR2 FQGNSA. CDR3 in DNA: TGTGCCAGCAGCTTGGGCTACCAGGCCGATGAGCAGTTCTTC. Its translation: CASSLGYQADEQFF.